This entry lists 12 T cell receptor beta chains sequenced from one sample in a study of blood T cell repertoires in COVID-19. Using immunoSEQ multiplex PCR, the repertoire was profiled, and TCRdb retains in-frame clones only, with some absent. In the table there are more than 350,000 clones, around 87% of which are singletons. The sequencing input was peripheral blood. The receptors were gathered from a woman younger than 45 with COVID-19, enrolled during active disease.

The chain employs TRBV12-3 or TRBV12-4 and TRBJ2-2; D unresolved. V shed 2 bases and J shed 6 bases, with 4 bases lying between them. This CDR3 comprises 12 residues. CDR3 amino acids: CASSLLSGELFF. The CDR3 coding sequence is TGTGCCAGCAGTTTACTTTCCGGGGAGCTGTTTTTT.

This clone has a single count. V and J are TRBV24-1 and TRBJ2-3, with D possibly TRBD2 on 6 matching bases. V shed 4 bases and J shed 10 bases, with 14 bases lying between them. This CDR3 is built from 13 residues. Germline V gene sequence: CDR1 KGHDR, CDR2 SFDVKD. As DNA, the CDR3 is TGTGCCACCAGTGACCTGACTAGATTGCCGCAGTATTTT. Translating gives CATSDLTRLPQYF.

CDR3 residues: CASSPRLATGELFF. In nucleotides, the CDR3 is TGTGCCAGCAGCCCCCGACTAGCCACCGGGGAGCTGTTTTTT. The rearrangement uses TRBV7-6 and TRBJ2-2; 7 nucleotides match TRBD2. J gave up 4 bases and V 5 bases, and 4 bases lay outside the gene matches. There are 14 residues in the CDR3. Germline V gene sequence: CDR1 SGHVS, CDR2 FNYEAQ.

This chain connects TRBV18 to TRBJ1-2; D is perhaps TRBD1 (6 bases). Germline loops: CDR1 KGHSH, CDR2 LQKENI. V was shortened by 5 bases and J by 0 bases, with 10 bases between the two germline ends. This CDR3 contains 14 residues. DNA for the CDR3: TGTGCCAGCTCATCGACAGGATCTAACTATGGCTACACCTTC. Protein: CASSSTGSNYGYTF.

J is TRBJ1-2 and V is TRBV4-3; D gene unclear. Germline V gene sequence: CDR1 LGHNA, CDR2 YSLEER. Trimming removed 0 bases from V and 4 bases from J, with 12 bases in between. The CDR3 is made up of 15 amino acids. The DNA for the CDR3 is TGCGCCAGCAGCCAAGAAGTACACAGATCCTATGGCTACACCTTC. Translated: CASSQEVHRSYGYTF.

This clone was observed a single time. The chain couples TRBV6-5 to TRBJ2-7, with TRBD2 matching 10 bases. Trimming at V came to 10 bases and at J to 3 bases, leaving 9 bases not matched to a gene. This CDR3 region has 14 residues. Germline V gene data show CDR1 as MNHEY and CDR2 as SVGAGI. This chain's CDR3 is CATRQASGGYEQYF. Here the CDR3 DNA reads TGTGCCACCCGTCAGGCTAGCGGGGGCTACGAGCAGTACTTC.

The chain joins TRBV4-1 to TRBJ2-7; 7 bases agree with TRBD2. CDR3 length: 14 amino acids. CDR1 is MGHRA, CDR2 YSYEKL, per germline. The trim removed 3 bases at V and 2 bases at J, leaving 4 bases unmatched. CDR3 protein: CASSQWGGTYEQYF. CDR3 in DNA: TGCGCCAGCAGCCAGTGGGGGGGGACCTACGAGCAGTACTTC.

The chain couples TRBV11-2 to TRBJ2-7; 14 nucleotides align to TRBD2. V gave up 5 bases and J gave up 9 bases; unmatched junction bases: 15. The CDR3 is made up of 17 amino acids. Germline CDR1 and CDR2: SGHAT and FQNNGV. This chain's CDR3 is CASSPTSTSGRALGQYF. CDR3 DNA: TGTGCCAGCAGCCCGACGTCGACTAGCGGGAGGGCCCTCGGGCAGTACTTC.

This clone was counted only a few times. The rearrangement uses TRBV5-1 and TRBJ2-7; possible D gene TRBD1, 6 bases. This CDR3 has 15 amino acids. CDR1 SGHRS and CDR2 YFSETQ come from the germline V gene. V lost 0 bases and J 3 bases, leaving 13 bases between the germline ends. The CDR3 DNA reads TGCGCCAGCAGCTTGGCCGGACAGTCTCTCTACGAGCAGTACTTC. Its protein product is CASSLAGQSLYEQYF.

This clone turned up a few times. V usage is TRBV5-6 and J usage is TRBJ1-5; 10 bases map to TRBD1. The germline V gene encodes CDR1 SGHDT and CDR2 YYEEEE. The length of the CDR3 is 18 residues. Trimming removed 3 bases from V and 4 bases from J; junction bases left unmatched: 13. The CDR3, as DNA: TGTGCCAGCAGCTCAAATCAACTCGGGACAGGGGAAAATCAGCCCCAGCATTTT. This encodes CASSSNQLGTGENQPQHF.

J is TRBJ2-7 and V is TRBV2, with unresolved D. Germline V lookup: CDR1 SNHLY, CDR2 FYNNEI. The V and J ends lost 4 bases and 0 bases respectively, with 10 bases between them. The CDR3 extends over 14 amino acids. The CDR3 is CASSVVRSSYEQYF. As DNA, the CDR3 is TGTGCCAGCAGTGTTGTCAGAAGCTCCTACGAGCAGTACTTC.

The CDR3 DNA sequence: TGTGCCAGCAGCAAGGGACTAGCGAGGGCCGGGGAGCTGTTTTTT. Protein: CASSKGLARAGELFF. This sequence joins TRBV21-1 and TRBJ2-2; TRBD2 is the table's D call and was not checked against the DNA. TRBV21-1 is a recognized pseudogene. This CDR3 contains 15 residues.